The clone carrying this T cell receptor (beta chain) occurred once. Its specificity is not known. V trimming: 5 bases; J trimming: 0 bases; junction bases outside the gene matches: 5. Germline assignment: CDR1 SGHRS and CDR2 YFSETQ. This CDR3 is 15 amino acids long. The sample is drawn from a study of cytomegalovirus exposure and HLA in healthy donors. Study information: Among the approximately 420 donors who were genotyped, approximately 76% fell in the genetic ancestry cluster that is associated with self-reported Caucasian donors. Findings and caveats of the study: Earlier analysis yielded a pattern in which most TCR beta V segments were productive about 90% or about 30% of the time. Clonal expansion was found to be greater in HLA-associated TCR beta chains than in equally common others in a later analysis.

PCR employed 60 Vbeta and 13 Jbeta primers. The assay was immunoSEQ multiplex PCR, and TCRdb's table has in-frame clones only and misses some. The sample carries roughly 86,000 clones, more than 60% recorded once. Input material: PBMCs. This chain uses TRBV5-1 with TRBJ2-1; 7 bases agree with TRBD2. This clonotype originated in a man in his forties or fifties in good health and CMV-seropositive. The CDR3 is CASSPGGLSYNEQFF. The CDR3 DNA follows: TGCGCCAGCAGTCCGGGGGGTCTCTCCTACAATGAGCAGTTCTTC.